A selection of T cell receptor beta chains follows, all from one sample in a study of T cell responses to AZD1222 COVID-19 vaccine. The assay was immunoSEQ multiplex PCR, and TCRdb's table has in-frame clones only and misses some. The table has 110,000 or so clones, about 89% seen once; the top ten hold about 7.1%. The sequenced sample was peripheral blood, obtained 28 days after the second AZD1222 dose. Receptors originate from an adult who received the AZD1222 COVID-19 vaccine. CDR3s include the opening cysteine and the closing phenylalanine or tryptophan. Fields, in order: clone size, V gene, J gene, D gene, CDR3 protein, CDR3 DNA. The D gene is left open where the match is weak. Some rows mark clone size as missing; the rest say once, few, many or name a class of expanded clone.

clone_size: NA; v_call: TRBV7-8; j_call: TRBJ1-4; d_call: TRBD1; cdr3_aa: CASSLVPGQGAGRSEKLFF; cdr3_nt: TGTGCCAGCAGTCTAGTCCCGGGACAGGGGGCAGGTCGGAGTGAAAAACTGTTTTTT
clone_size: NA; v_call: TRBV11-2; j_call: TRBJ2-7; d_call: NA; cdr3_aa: CASSWGGVYEQYF; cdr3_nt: TGTGCCAGCAGCTGGGGCGGGGTCTACGAGCAGTACTTC
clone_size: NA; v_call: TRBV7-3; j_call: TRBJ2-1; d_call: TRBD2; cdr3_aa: CASSSAGGARYNEQFF; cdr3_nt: TGTGCCAGCAGCTCCGCGGGGGGGGCACGTTACAATGAGCAGTTCTTC
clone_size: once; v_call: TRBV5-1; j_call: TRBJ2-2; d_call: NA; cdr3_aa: CASSFQGKTGELFF; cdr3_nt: TGCGCCAGCAGCTTCCAGGGGAAGACCGGGGAGCTGTTTTTT
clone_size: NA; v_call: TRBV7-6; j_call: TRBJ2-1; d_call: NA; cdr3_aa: CASSLGSRGSGEQFF; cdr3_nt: TGTGCCAGCAGCTTAGGGTCACGGGGGAGCGGTGAGCAGTTCTTC
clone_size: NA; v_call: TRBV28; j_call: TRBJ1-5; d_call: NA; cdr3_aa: CASSLVGMGGQPQHF; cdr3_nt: TGTGCCAGCAGTTTGGTGGGGATGGGGGGTCAGCCCCAGCATTTT
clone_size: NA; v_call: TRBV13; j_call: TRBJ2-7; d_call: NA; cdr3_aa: CASSLTTYEQYF; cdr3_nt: TGTGCCAGCAGCTTGACCACCTACGAGCAGTACTTC
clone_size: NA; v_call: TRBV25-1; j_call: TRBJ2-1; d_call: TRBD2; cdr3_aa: CASSDWTSGIYNEQFF; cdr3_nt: TGTGCCAGCAGTGATTGGACTAGCGGGATATACAATGAGCAGTTCTTC
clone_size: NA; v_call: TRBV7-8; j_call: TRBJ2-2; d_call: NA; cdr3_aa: CASSLDGNTGELFF; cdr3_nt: TGTGCCAGCAGCTTAGACGGGAACACCGGGGAGCTGTTTTTT
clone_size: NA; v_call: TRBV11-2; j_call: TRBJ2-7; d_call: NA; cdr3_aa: CASSLGSGPDYEQYF; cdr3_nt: TGTGCCAGCAGCTTAGGTTCTGGGCCGGATTACGAGCAGTACTTC
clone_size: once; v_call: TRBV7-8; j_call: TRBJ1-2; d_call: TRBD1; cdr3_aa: CASSLVTGGSGYTF; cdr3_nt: TGTGCCAGCAGCTTAGTTACAGGGGGCAGTGGCTACACCTTC
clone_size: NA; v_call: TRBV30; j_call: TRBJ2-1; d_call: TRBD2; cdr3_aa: CAWTSGRTNNEQFF; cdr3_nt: TGTGCCTGGACTAGCGGGAGAACGAACAATGAGCAGTTCTTC
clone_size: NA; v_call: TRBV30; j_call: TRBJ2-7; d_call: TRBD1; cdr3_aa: CAWSDRGPTYEQYF; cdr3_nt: TGTGCCTGGAGTGACAGGGGGCCTACCTACGAGCAGTACTTC
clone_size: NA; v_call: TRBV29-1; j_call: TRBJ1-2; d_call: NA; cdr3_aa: CSVVTATNYGYTF; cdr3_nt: TGCAGCGTTGTCACAGCTACTAACTATGGCTACACCTTC
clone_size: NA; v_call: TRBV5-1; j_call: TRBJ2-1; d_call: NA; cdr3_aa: CASSLAEADEQFF; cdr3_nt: TGCGCCAGCAGCTTGGCAGAGGCTGATGAGCAGTTCTTC
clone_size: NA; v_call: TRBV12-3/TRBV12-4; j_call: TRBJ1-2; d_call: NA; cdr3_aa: CASSIPTNYGYTF; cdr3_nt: TGTGCCAGCAGCATACCTACTAACTATGGCTACACCTTC
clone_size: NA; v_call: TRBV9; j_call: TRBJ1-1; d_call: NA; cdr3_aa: CASSVGPDTEAFF; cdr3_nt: TGTGCCAGCAGCGTAGGTCCAGACACTGAAGCTTTCTTT
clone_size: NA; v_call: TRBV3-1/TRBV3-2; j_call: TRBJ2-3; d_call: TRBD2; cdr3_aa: CASSQDFAGETDTQYF; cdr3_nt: TGTGCCAGCAGCCAAGATTTTGCGGGGGAGACAGATACGCAGTATTTT
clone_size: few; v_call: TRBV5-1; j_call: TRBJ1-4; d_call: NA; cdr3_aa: CASSYGNTREKLFF; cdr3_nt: TGCGCCAGCAGCTACGGAAATACCCGTGAAAAACTGTTTTTT
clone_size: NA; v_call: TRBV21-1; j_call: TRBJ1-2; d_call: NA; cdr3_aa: CASNRGRDRGYYGYTF; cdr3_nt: TGTGCCAGCAATCGGGGCCGGGACAGGGGTTACTATGGCTACACCTTC
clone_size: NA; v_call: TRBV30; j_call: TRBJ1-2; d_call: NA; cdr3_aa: CAWSAGLRANYGYTF; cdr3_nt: TGTGCCTGGAGTGCGGGGCTTCGAGCTAACTATGGCTACACCTTC
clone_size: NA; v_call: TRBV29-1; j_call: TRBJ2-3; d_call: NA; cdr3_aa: CSVGAGEADTQYF; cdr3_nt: TGCAGCGTTGGGGCAGGGGAAGCAGATACGCAGTATTTT
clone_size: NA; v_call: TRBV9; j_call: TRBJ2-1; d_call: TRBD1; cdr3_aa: CASSEQGADEQFF; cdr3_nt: TGTGCCAGCAGCGAACAGGGGGCAGATGAGCAGTTCTTC
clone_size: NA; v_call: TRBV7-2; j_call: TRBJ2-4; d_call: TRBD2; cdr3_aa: CASRWREGAKNIQYF; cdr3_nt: TGTGCCAGCCGCTGGCGGGAGGGGGCCAAAAACATTCAGTACTTC
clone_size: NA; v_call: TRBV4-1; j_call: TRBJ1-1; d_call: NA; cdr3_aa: CASSLLGGNTEAFF; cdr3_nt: TGCGCCAGCAGCCTATTAGGGGGGAACACTGAAGCTTTCTTT